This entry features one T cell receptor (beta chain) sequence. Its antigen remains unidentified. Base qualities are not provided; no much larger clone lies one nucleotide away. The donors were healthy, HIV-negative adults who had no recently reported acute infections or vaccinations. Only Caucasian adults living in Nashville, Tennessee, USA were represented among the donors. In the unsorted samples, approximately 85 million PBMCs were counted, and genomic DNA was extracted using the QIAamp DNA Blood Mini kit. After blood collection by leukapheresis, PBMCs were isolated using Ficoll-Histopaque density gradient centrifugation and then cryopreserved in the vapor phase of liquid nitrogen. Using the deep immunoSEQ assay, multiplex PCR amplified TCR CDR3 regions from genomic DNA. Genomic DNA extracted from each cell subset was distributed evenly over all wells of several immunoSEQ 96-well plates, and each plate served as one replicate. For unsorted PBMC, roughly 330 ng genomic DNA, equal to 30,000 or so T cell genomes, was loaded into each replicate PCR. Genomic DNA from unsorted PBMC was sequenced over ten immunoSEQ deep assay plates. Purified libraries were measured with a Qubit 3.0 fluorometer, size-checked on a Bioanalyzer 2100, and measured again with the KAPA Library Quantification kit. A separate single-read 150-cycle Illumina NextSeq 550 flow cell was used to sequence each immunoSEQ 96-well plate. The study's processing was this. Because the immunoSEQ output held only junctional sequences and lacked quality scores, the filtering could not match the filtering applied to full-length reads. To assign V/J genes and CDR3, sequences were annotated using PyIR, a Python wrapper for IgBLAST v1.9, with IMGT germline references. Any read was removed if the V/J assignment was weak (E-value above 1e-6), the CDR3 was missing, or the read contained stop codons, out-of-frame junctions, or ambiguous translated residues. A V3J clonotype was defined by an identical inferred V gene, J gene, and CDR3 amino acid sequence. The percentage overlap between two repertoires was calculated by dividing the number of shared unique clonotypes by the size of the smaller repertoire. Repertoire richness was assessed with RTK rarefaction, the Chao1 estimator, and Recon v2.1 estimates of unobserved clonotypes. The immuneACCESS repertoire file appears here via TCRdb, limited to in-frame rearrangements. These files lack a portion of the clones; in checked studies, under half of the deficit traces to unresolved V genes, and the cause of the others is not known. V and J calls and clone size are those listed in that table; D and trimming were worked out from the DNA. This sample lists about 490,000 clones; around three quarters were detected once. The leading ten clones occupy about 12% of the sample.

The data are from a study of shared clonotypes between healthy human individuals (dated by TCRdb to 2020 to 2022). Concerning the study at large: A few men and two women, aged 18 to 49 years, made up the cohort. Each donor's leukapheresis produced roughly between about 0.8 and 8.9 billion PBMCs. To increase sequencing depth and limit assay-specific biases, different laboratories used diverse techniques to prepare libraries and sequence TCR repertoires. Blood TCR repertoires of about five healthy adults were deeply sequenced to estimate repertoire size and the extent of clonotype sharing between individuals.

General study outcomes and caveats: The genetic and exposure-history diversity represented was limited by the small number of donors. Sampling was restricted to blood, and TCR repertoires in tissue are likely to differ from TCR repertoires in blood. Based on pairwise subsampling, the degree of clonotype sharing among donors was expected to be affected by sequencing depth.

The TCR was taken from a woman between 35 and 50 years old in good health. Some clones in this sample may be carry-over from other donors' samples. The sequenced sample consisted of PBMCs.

The nucleotides are TGTGCCAGCTCTAGCGGAGCTACCTACGAGCAGTACTTC. Its protein is CASSSGATYEQYF. The chain joins TRBV11-3 to TRBJ2-7, with 7 bases matching TRBD2. Taken from cysteine to phenylalanine, the CDR3 has 13 residues. Only the CDR3 DNA is retained, 39 bases long and in frame from the first base. The germline V end is reduced by 8 bases and the J end by 2 bases; junction bases left unmatched: 6. Via the germline V gene, CDR1 is SGHNT and CDR2 YENEEA.